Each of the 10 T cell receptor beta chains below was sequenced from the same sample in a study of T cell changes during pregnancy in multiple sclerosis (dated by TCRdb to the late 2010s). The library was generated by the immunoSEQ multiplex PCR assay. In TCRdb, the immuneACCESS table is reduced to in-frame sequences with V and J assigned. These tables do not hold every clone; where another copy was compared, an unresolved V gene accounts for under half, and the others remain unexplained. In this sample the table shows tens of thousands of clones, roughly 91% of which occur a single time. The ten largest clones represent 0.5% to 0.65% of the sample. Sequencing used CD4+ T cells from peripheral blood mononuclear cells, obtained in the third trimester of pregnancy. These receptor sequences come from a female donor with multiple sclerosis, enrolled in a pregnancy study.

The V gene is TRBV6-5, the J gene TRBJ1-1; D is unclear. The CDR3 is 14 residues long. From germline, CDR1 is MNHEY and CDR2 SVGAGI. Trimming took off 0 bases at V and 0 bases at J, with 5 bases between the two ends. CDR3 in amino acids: CASSYSTVNTEAFF. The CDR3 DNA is TGTGCCAGCAGTTACTCTACTGTGAACACTGAAGCTTTCTTT.

The CDR3 here is CASTGLAGGPISYNEQFF. The DNA for the CDR3 is TGTGCCAGCACTGGACTAGCGGGAGGTCCCATCTCCTACAATGAGCAGTTCTTC. The chain links TRBV2 to TRBJ2-1; 14 positions agree with TRBD2. Germline V gene sequence: CDR1 SNHLY, CDR2 FYNNEI. Trimming took 7 bases from V and 0 from J; bases not matched to a gene: 8. The CDR3 is made up of 18 amino acids.

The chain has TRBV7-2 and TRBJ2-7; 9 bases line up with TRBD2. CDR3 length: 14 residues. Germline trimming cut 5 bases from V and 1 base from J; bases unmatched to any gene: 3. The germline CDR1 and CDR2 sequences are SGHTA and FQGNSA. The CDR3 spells CASSKRGESYEQYF. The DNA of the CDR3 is TGTGCCAGCAGCAAGCGGGGGGAATCCTACGAGCAGTACTTC.

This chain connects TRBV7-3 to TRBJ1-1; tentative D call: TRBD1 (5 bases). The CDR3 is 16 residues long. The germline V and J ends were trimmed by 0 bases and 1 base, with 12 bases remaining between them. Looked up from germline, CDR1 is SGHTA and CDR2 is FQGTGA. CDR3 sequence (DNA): TGTGCCAGCAGCTTAACCCGGGGGATACGGAACACTGAAGCTTTCTTT. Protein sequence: CASSLTRGIRNTEAFF.

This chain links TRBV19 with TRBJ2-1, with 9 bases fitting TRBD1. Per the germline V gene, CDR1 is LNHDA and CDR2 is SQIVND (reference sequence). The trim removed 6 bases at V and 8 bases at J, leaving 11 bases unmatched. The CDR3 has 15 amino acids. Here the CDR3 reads CASRQTGTGLDEQFF. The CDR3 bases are TGTGCCAGTAGGCAAACCGGGACAGGGCTCGATGAGCAGTTCTTC.

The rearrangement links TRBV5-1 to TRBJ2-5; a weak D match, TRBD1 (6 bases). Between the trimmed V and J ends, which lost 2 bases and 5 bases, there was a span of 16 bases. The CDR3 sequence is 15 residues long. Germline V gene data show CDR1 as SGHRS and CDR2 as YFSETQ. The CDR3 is CASSFVGQLGETQYF. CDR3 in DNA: TGCGCCAGCAGCTTCGTCGGACAGCTTGGGGAGACCCAGTACTTC.

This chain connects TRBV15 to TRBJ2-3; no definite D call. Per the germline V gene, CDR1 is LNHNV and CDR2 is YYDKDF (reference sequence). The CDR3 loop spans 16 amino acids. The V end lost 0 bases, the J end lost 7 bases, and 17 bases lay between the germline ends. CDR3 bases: TGTGCCACCAGCAGAGATCGAGGTAGCAGCCCGCATACGCAGTATTTT. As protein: CATSRDRGSSPHTQYF.

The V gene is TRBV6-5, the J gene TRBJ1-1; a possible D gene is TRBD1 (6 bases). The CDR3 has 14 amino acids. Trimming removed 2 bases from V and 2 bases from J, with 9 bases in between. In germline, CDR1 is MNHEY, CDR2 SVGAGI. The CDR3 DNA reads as TGTGCCAGCAGTTACGGGGACACCAACACTGAAGCTTTCTTT. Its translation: CASSYGDTNTEAFF.

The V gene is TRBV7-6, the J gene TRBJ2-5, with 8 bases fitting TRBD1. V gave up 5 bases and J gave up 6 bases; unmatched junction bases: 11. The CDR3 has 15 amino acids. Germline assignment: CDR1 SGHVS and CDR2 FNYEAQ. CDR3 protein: CASSPRPGGGQTQYF. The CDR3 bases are TGTGCCAGCAGCCCAAGACCAGGGGGCGGGCAGACCCAGTACTTC.

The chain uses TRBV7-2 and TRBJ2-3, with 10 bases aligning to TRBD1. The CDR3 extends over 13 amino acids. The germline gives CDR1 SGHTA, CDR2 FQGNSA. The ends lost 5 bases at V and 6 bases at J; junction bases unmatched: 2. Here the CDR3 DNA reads TGTGCCAGCAGCACGGACAGGGGGGATACGCAGTATTTT. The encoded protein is CASSTDRGDTQYF. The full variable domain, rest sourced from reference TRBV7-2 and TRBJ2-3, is GAGVSQSPSNKVTEKGKDVELRCDPISGHTALYWYRQSLGQGLEFLIYFQGNSAPDKSGLPSDRFSAERTGGSVSTLTIQRTQQEDSAVYLCASSTDRGDTQYFGPGTRLTVL.